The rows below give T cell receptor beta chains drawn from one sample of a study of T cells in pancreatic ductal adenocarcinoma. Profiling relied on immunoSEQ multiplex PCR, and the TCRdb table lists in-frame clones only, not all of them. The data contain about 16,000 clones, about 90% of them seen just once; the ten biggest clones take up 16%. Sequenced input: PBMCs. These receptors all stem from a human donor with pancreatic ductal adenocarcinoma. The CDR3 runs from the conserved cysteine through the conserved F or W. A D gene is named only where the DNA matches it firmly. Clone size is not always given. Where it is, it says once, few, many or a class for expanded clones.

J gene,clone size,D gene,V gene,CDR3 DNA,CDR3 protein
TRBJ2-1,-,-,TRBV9,TGTGCCAGCAGCGTAGCCAGCGACCCTTACAATGAGCAGTTCTTC,CASSVASDPYNEQFF
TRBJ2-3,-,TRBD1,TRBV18,TGTGCCAGCTCTCTCGACAGGGTTCCGCGCACAGATACGCAGTATTTT,CASSLDRVPRTDTQYF
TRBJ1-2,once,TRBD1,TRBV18,TGTGCCAGCTCACCCCAGGGGGCGCTTTGGCCGAATGGCTACACCTTC,CASSPQGALWPNGYTF
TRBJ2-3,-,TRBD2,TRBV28,TGTGCCAGCAGTTCGCCGACTAGCGCGGTGTCCACAGATACGCAGTATTTT,CASSSPTSAVSTDTQYF
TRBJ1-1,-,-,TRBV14,TGTGCCAGCAGCCAAGATACTAGATTGAACACTGAAGCTTTCTTT,CASSQDTRLNTEAFF
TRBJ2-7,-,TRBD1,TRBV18,TGTGCCAGCTCACCACCGGGACAGACCTACGAGCAGTACTTC,CASSPPGQTYEQYF
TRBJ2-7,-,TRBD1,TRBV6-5,TGTGCCAGCAGTTACTTTCCAGGGGGCAGCTCCTACGAGCAGTACTTC,CASSYFPGGSSYEQYF
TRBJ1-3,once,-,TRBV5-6,TGTGCCAGCAGCTTGTCAGGGTCTGCTGGAAACACCATATATTTT,CASSLSGSAGNTIYF
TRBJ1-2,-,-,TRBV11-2,TGTGCCAGCAGCTTAGGCCCCCTGTCGAGTCGGGCAGGGAACTATGGCTACACCTTC,CASSLGPLSSRAGNYGYTF
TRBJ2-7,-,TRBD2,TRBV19,TGTGCCAGTAGTATGATAGCGGGAGAGGAGCAGTACTTC,CASSMIAGEEQYF
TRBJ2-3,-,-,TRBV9,TGTGCCAGCAGCGATCGTCGGGGCACAGATACGCAGTATTTT,CASSDRRGTDTQYF
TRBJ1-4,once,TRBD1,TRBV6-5,TGTGCCAGCAGTTTGGACAGGACGAGTGAAAAACTGTTTTTT,CASSLDRTSEKLFF
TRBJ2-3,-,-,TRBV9,TGTGCCAGCAGCGTAGCTATGAGCACAGATACGCAGTATTTT,CASSVAMSTDTQYF
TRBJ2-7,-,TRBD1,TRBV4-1,TGCGCCAGCAGCCAAGGACAGGGGGCAGATTACGAGCAGTACTTC,CASSQGQGADYEQYF
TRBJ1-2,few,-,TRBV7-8,TGTGCCAGCAGCCCCCGGGCAGGGGACGAGGGCTACACCTTC,CASSPRAGDEGYTF
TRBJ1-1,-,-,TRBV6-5,TGTGCCAGCAGTTACTCGTGGGAGTTGAGCACTGAAGCTTTCTTT,CASSYSWELSTEAFF
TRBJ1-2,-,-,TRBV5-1,TGCGCCAGCAGTTCTGAACCGGGACACGGCGGGAATGGCTACACCTTC,CASSSEPGHGGNGYTF
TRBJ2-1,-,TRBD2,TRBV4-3,TGCGCCAGCAGCCAACGACTAGCGGGAGGGCCGGGATACAATGAGCAGTTCTTC,CASSQRLAGGPGYNEQFF
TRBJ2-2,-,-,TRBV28,TGTGCCAGCATCCTCGGAGGGACGAACACCGGGGAGCTGTTTTTT,CASILGGTNTGELFF
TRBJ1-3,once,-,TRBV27,TGTGCCAGCAGTTTATCGAACCCACCGGGGGCGGCGGGAAACACCATATATTTT,CASSLSNPPGAAGNTIYF
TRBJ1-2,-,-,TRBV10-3,TGTGCCATCAGTGAGTCGAGGCAGTACCCTAACTATGGCTACACCTTC,CAISESRQYPNYGYTF
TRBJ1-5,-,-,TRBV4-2,TGTGCCAGCAGCCAAGATCCAGGGTCTGGCCAGCCCCAGCATTTT,CASSQDPGSGQPQHF
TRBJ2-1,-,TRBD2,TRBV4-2,TGTGCCAGCAGCCAAGAGACTAGCGGGAGATTTGAGCAGTTCTTC,CASSQETSGRFEQFF
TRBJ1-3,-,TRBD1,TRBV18,TGTGCCAGCTCTACCAGCGGGACAGTAAGCTCTGGAAACACCATATATTTT,CASSTSGTVSSGNTIYF
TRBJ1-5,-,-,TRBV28,TGTGCCACCACTCCGGGGGGCTTTAGCAATCAGCCCCAGCATTTT,CATTPGGFSNQPQHF
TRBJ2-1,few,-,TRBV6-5,TGTGCCAGCAGTTACTCCGGCAGGAACCCCTACAATGAGCAGTTCTTC,CASSYSGRNPYNEQFF
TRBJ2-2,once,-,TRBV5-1,TGCGCCAGCAGCTTGGGGGCAGGGGCGGTCTCCGGGGAGCTGTTTTTT,CASSLGAGAVSGELFF
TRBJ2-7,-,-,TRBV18,TGTGCCAGCTCACGGGGGGCTGATTACGAGCAGTACTTC,CASSRGADYEQYF